This T cell receptor beta chain was obtained from a study of T cell changes during pregnancy in multiple sclerosis. Germline assignment: CDR1 MNHNS and CDR2 SASEGT. V was pared by 10 bases and J by 8 bases, with 17 bases of the junction left unmatched. There are 15 residues in the CDR3. This clone occurred once. Sequencing was performed with immunoSEQ multiplex PCR; in TCRdb, only in-frame clones are kept and a portion is missing. The data hold tens of thousands of clones, with 93% observed a single time. This material consisted of peripheral blood, taken after pregnancy. The receptor was isolated from a female donor with multiple sclerosis, enrolled in a pregnancy study. The chain has TRBV6-1 and TRBJ2-1; 7 nucleotides match TRBD2. This CDR3 is CAIVGWREKVDEQFF. CDR3 DNA sequence: TGTGCCATCGTGGGCTGGCGGGAGAAGGTCGATGAGCAGTTCTTC.